The clone carrying this T cell receptor beta chain was observed a single time. Its antigen remains unknown. Produced via immunoSEQ multiplex PCR; TCRdb's table is partial and in-frame only. The data contain some 14,000 clones, around 80% of them singletons. This sample was included in a study of EBV T-cell therapy then PD-1 blockade in nasopharyngeal carcinoma. The treatment denotes: AdE1-LMPpoly-expanded autologous EBV-specific T-cell therapy followed by anti-PD-1 nivolumab. The CDR3 is made up of 12 amino acids. Trimming shortened V by 5 bases and J by 4 bases, and 8 bases separated the two germline ends. The germline CDR1 and CDR2 sequences are SEHNR and FQNEAQ (reference sequence).

The specimen comprised CD8+ T cells from blood, sampled around day 100 from a patient whose treatment included autologous EBV-specific T cells and nivolumab. This clonotype was obtained from a middle-aged man with nasopharyngeal carcinoma. The chain combines TRBV7-9 with TRBJ1-2, with unresolved D. The chain's CDR3 is CASSPISYGYTF. As DNA, the CDR3 is TGTGCCAGCAGCCCAATAAGCTATGGCTACACCTTC.